This is a list of T cell receptor beta chains from one sample in a study of blood T cell repertoires in COVID-19. Profiled with immunoSEQ multiplex PCR; TCRdb holds only in-frame clones, not every one. The data contain hundreds of thousands of clones, roughly 90% of them singletons. Material: peripheral blood. The receptors shown here come from a woman aged 45 to 65 with active or convalescent COVID-19. The CDR3 runs from the conserved cysteine through the conserved F or W. Each record gives: V gene, clone size, D gene, J gene, CDR3 protein, CDR3 DNA. A D gene is named only where the DNA matches it firmly. Size values are once, few and many counts, or a class for expanded clones, and some rows have none.

TRBV28,NA,NA,TRBJ1-1,CASSLTGSSTEAFF,TGTGCCAGCAGCCTAACAGGTTCCAGCACTGAAGCTTTCTTT
TRBV30,NA,TRBD1,TRBJ2-7,CAWSLGQGYEQYF,TGTGCCTGGAGTTTGGGACAGGGATACGAGCAGTACTTC
TRBV14,NA,NA,TRBJ1-1,CASSRGITEAFF,TGTGCCAGCAGTCGGGGTATCACTGAAGCTTTCTTT
TRBV28,NA,NA,TRBJ1-3,CASSSPPHSSSGNTIYF,TGTGCCAGCAGTTCCCCCCCCCACAGTTCCTCTGGAAACACCATATATTTT
TRBV7-9,NA,NA,TRBJ2-5,CASSLNGGETQYF,TGTGCCAGCAGCTTAAATGGGGGCGAGACCCAGTACTTC
TRBV12-3/TRBV12-4,NA,NA,TRBJ1-2,CASSLALTGGYTF,TGTGCCAGCAGTTTAGCACTGACAGGAGGCTACACCTTC
TRBV7-3,NA,NA,TRBJ1-2,CASSLYAGDRYGYTF,TGTGCCAGCAGCTTATATGCAGGGGATAGGTATGGCTACACCTTC
TRBV28,NA,TRBD1,TRBJ1-2,CASSATGTGPHGYTF,TGTGCCAGCAGTGCCACCGGGACAGGCCCCCATGGCTACACCTTC
TRBV4-1,NA,NA,TRBJ2-4,CASSQSATVVAKNIQYF,TGCGCCAGCAGCCAAAGTGCGACAGTGGTAGCCAAAAACATTCAGTACTTC
TRBV20-1,once,NA,TRBJ2-1,CSAPYVTEQFF,TGCAGTGCTCCCTATGTCACTGAGCAGTTCTTC
TRBV4-1,NA,NA,TRBJ2-7,CASSQGPSVSYEQYF,TGCGCCAGCAGCCAGGGCCCTAGCGTCTCCTACGAGCAGTACTTC
TRBV5-8,NA,TRBD1,TRBJ1-2,CASSLESRGIYGYTF,TGTGCCAGCAGCTTGGAGTCCAGGGGGATCTATGGCTACACCTTC
TRBV5-1,NA,NA,TRBJ2-3,CASSSPAVGDTQYF,TGCGCCAGCAGCTCCCCCGCGGTTGGAGATACGCAGTATTTT
TRBV6-5,NA,NA,TRBJ2-1,CASSYDSGSYNEQFF,TGTGCCAGCAGTTACGATTCCGGCTCCTACAATGAGCAGTTCTTC
TRBV6-5,NA,NA,TRBJ2-7,CASSWRDSYEQYF,TGTGCCAGCAGTTGGAGGGATTCCTACGAGCAGTACTTC
TRBV6-5,NA,NA,TRBJ1-1,CASSLTVNTEAFF,TGTGCCAGCAGCCTCACAGTGAACACTGAAGCTTTCTTT
TRBV3-1/TRBV3-2,NA,NA,TRBJ1-6,CASSPQTVHNSPLHF,TGTGCCAGCAGCCCCCAAACGGTACATAATTCACCCCTCCACTTT
TRBV30,NA,TRBD1,TRBJ2-7,CAWSVGWGQHLEQYF,TGTGCCTGGAGTGTGGGGTGGGGACAGCACTTAGAGCAGTACTTC
TRBV30,NA,TRBD1,TRBJ2-1,CAWSAGDRANEQFF,TGTGCCTGGAGTGCGGGGGACAGGGCAAATGAGCAGTTCTTC
TRBV9,NA,NA,TRBJ2-2,CASSTSGELFF,TGTGCCAGCTCAACTTCCGGGGAGCTGTTTTTT
TRBV12-5,NA,NA,TRBJ2-7,CASGSYEQYF,TGTGCTAGTGGTTCATACGAGCAGTACTTC
TRBV12-5,NA,TRBD2,TRBJ2-2,CASGFAGGTGELFF,TGTGCTAGTGGTTTCGCGGGAGGCACCGGGGAGCTGTTTTTT
TRBV25-1,NA,TRBD2,TRBJ2-7,CASISSGGYGYEQYF,TGTGCCAGCATCTCAAGCGGGGGGTATGGCTACGAGCAGTACTTC
TRBV7-2,NA,NA,TRBJ1-3,CASSLSGRASGNTIYF,TGTGCCAGCAGCTTAAGCGGGCGGGCCTCTGGAAACACCATATATTTT
TRBV4-1,once,NA,TRBJ2-1,CASSQRITSDSEVEQFF,TGCGCCAGCAGCCAACGGATAACCTCGGACAGCGAGGTTGAGCAGTTCTTC
TRBV5-1,many,NA,TRBJ2-1,CASSFLPIPLSFNQQFF,TGCGCCAGCAGCTTCCTACCAATACCTCTCTCCTTCAATCAGCAGTTCTTC
TRBV18,NA,NA,TRBJ1-4,CASSPNTGVGEKLFF,TGTGCCAGCTCACCTAACACGGGAGTAGGTGAAAAACTGTTTTTT
TRBV18,NA,NA,TRBJ1-2,CASSPQAESNYGYTF,TGTGCCAGCTCACCACAAGCCGAGAGTAACTATGGCTACACCTTC
TRBV6-2/TRBV6-3,once,NA,TRBJ1-1,CASSFNGPGTEAFF,TGTGCCAGCAGTTTCAACGGTCCGGGCACTGAAGCTTTCTTT
TRBV5-1,NA,NA,TRBJ2-2,CASSSTASGTGELFF,TGCGCCAGCAGCTCCACGGCCTCGGGCACCGGGGAGCTGTTTTTT
TRBV7-2,NA,TRBD1,TRBJ2-7,CASSLVRDRDEQYF,TGTGCCAGCAGCCTCGTCCGGGACAGGGATGAGCAGTACTTC
TRBV18,NA,NA,TRBJ2-2,CASSPALVYRGGGELFF,TGTGCCAGCTCACCCGCACTAGTGTACCGTGGAGGCGGGGAGCTGTTTTTT
TRBV19,NA,TRBD2,TRBJ2-1,CASSQLAGGNNEQFF,TGTGCCAGTAGTCAACTAGCGGGAGGAAACAATGAGCAGTTCTTC
TRBV18,NA,TRBD2,TRBJ2-3,CASSMAGGPDTQYF,TGTGCCAGCTCAATGGCGGGAGGACCAGATACGCAGTATTTT
TRBV6-5,NA,TRBD1,TRBJ1-2,CASSPQGDYGYTF,TGTGCCAGCAGTCCACAGGGGGATTATGGCTACACCTTC
TRBV18,once,NA,TRBJ2-2,CASSPPQGPNTGELFF,TGTGCCAGCTCACCTCCTCAGGGGCCGAACACCGGGGAGCTGTTTTTT
TRBV5-4,NA,TRBD2,TRBJ2-7,CASSPGGIGSNEQYF,TGTGCCAGCAGCCCCGGGGGGATTGGTTCGAACGAGCAGTACTTC
TRBV19,NA,NA,TRBJ1-2,CASSGQLNYGYTF,TGTGCCAGTTCCGGACAGCTTAACTATGGCTACACCTTC
TRBV19,NA,NA,TRBJ1-5,CASSIAGEFFNRPQHF,TGTGCCAGTAGTATAGCAGGGGAGTTCTTCAATCGGCCCCAGCATTTT
TRBV27,NA,NA,TRBJ2-2,CASRKTSLSGELFF,TGTGCCAGCAGAAAAACTAGCCTATCCGGGGAGCTGTTTTTT
TRBV12-3/TRBV12-4,once,NA,TRBJ1-5,CASSLGRQSNQHF,TGTGCCAGCAGTCTAGGAAGACAAAGCAACCAGCATTTT
TRBV7-2,NA,NA,TRBJ2-3,CASSLVEGGTDTQYF,TGTGCCAGCAGCTTAGTTGAGGGAGGCACAGATACGCAGTATTTT
TRBV29-1,NA,NA,TRBJ1-1,CSVLLFPQGNTEAFF,TGCAGCGTCCTACTATTTCCACAGGGCAACACTGAAGCTTTCTTT
TRBV27,NA,NA,TRBJ1-5,CASSVGPAYSNQPQHF,TGTGCCAGCAGTGTGGGCCCTGCCTATAGCAATCAGCCCCAGCATTTT
TRBV7-9,NA,NA,TRBJ2-3,CASTVGAGPSTDTQYF,TGTGCCAGCACCGTGGGGGCAGGGCCTAGCACAGATACGCAGTATTTT
TRBV20-1,NA,NA,TRBJ1-1,CSAADTEAFF,TGCAGTGCCGCGGACACTGAAGCTTTCTTT
TRBV5-1,NA,TRBD1,TRBJ2-6,CASSLYLTGGGGANVLTF,TGCGCCAGCAGCTTGTACCTGACAGGGGGCGGTGGGGCCAACGTCCTGACTTTC